This TCR beta chain was recorded in a study of blood T cell repertoires in COVID-19. About the study: Both acute and convalescent COVID-19 samples were obtained from the United States, Italy and Spain. Sources were T cells, B-cell-depleted T cells, or PBMCs; the material itself was cDNA or gDNA.

Original methodology: Reference gene primer amplification yielded estimated nucleated cell counts. TCRdb's copy holds only in-frame clones and misses some; the assay was immunoSEQ multiplex PCR. The D gene and trimming were derived from the DNA, and the V and J assignments and clone size from that table. The repertoire includes around 190,000 clones, about nine tenths of them detected once, and 9% to 12% sits in the top ten. Trimming took off 5 bases at V and 5 bases at J, with 27 bases between the two ends. Looked up from germline, CDR1 is SEHNR and CDR2 is FQNEAQ (reference sequence). This CDR3 comprises 19 residues.

Material for sequencing was PBMCs or T cells enriched from blood (not recorded which). The gene calls are TRBV7-9 and TRBJ2-2, with D possibly TRBD2 on 6 matching bases. The clonotype originates from a man younger than 35 with acute COVID-19. The CDR3 loop reads CASSPRRLGEAGGTGELFF. CDR3 DNA: TGTGCCAGCAGCCCTAGACGTCTGGGGGAGGCGGGCGGAACCGGGGAGCTGTTTTTT.